A single sample gave rise to the 21 T cell receptor beta chains below, sequenced in a study of shared clonotypes between healthy human individuals. Libraries were prepared by immunoSEQ multiplex PCR; TCRdb keeps only in-frame clonotypes and omits some of them. Of 400,000 to 500,000 clones listed, around 79% are singletons. Source material: PBMCs. The receptors come from a woman aged 40-49 years in good health. Some clones in this sample may be carry-over from other donors' samples.

This clone was detected once. The V and J genes are TRBV29-1 and TRBJ1-2, with D possibly matching TRBD1 (5 bases). V shed 7 bases and J shed 4 bases, with 13 bases lying between them. CDR3 length equals 12 residues. The germline V gene encodes CDR1 SQVTM and CDR2 ANQGSEA. DNA of the CDR3: TGCAGCGGAGGGTCAGGGCCCTATGGCTACACCTTC. Amino acids: CSGGSGPYGYTF.

J is TRBJ2-2 and V is TRBV11-3; no clear D. The CDR3 covers 13 residues. The germline gives CDR1 SGHNT, CDR2 YENEEA. V gave up 5 bases and J gave up 4 bases, with 8 bases separating them. The CDR3 bases are TGTGCCAGCAGCCCCCGGGCCACCGGGGAGCTGTTTTTT. Encoded protein: CASSPRATGELFF.

This clone has more than one count but fewer than ten. The J gene is TRBJ2-3, the V gene TRBV29-1; D may be TRBD1 or TRBD2 (5 bases each). V lost 4 bases, J lost 2 bases, and 13 bases lay in between. The CDR3 has 14 amino acids. CDR1 SQVTM and CDR2 ANQGSEA come from the germline V gene. The CDR3 sequence is CSVASTAATDTQYF. The CDR3 DNA follows: TGCAGCGTTGCGTCGACAGCGGCCACAGATACGCAGTATTTT.

The chain couples TRBV7-3 to TRBJ1-6; D gene ambiguous. CDR1 is SGHTA and CDR2 is FQGTGA in the germline V gene. Trimming took off 2 bases at V and 2 bases at J, with 16 bases between the two ends. The CDR3 extends over 18 amino acids. Here the CDR3 reads CASSLEFVGRTYNSPLHF. CDR3 DNA sequence: TGTGCCAGCAGCTTAGAGTTCGTGGGGAGGACCTATAATTCACCCCTCCACTTT. Together with reference TRBV7-3 and TRBJ1-6, the CDR3 gives the full variable domain: GAGVSQTPSNKVTEKGKYVELRCDPISGHTALYWYRQSLGQGPEFLIYFQGTGAADDSGLPNDRFFAVRPEGSVSTLKIQRTERGDSAVYLCASSLEFVGRTYNSPLHFGNGTRLTVT.

This chain links TRBV7-9 with TRBJ2-3; 7 bases fit TRBD2. V lost 5 bases, J lost 4 bases, and 12 bases stayed unmatched. CDR3 length equals 16 residues. Germline V CDR1 and CDR2: SEHNR, FQNEAQ (reference sequence). CDR3 amino acids: CASSTGLDFSADTQYF. In DNA, the CDR3 is TGTGCCAGCAGCACCGGACTAGATTTCTCTGCAGATACGCAGTATTTT.

V and J are TRBV29-1 and TRBJ1-1; D uncertain. The CDR3 runs to 14 residues. The germline CDR1 and CDR2 sequences are SQVTM and ANQGSEA. The V end lost 1 base, the J end lost 0 bases, and 9 bases lay between the germline ends. The CDR3 DNA follows: TGCAGCGTTGAAGTGGGAGCCATGAACACTGAAGCTTTCTTT. Its protein is CSVEVGAMNTEAFF.

The chain carries TRBV4-1 and TRBJ2-3; D may correspond to TRBD1 or TRBD2 (6 bases each). CDR3 size: 16 residues. Trimming left V 0 bases short and J 0 bases short, with 10 bases between. Germline CDR1 MGHRA, CDR2 YSYEKL. Here the CDR3 DNA reads TGCGCCAGCAGCCAAGATTGGAGGGGGAGCACAGATACGCAGTATTTT. Protein product: CASSQDWRGSTDTQYF.

The chain couples TRBV19 to TRBJ1-1, with D possibly TRBD1 on 6 matching bases. V lost 3 bases, J lost 8 bases, and 10 bases lay in between. Per germline, CDR1 LNHDA and CDR2 SQIVND (reference sequence). CDR3 length equals 12 residues. CDR3 sequence: CASSIGGSEAFF. In DNA form, the CDR3 reads TGTGCCAGTAGTATCGGGGGCTCGGAAGCTTTCTTT.

This clone showed up just once. This may be a read error: a much more frequent sequence differs by one nucleotide. This specimen includes other DNA sequences encoding the same CDR3. The chain carries TRBV9 and TRBJ1-5; a possible D gene is TRBD1 (6 bases). There are 16 residues in the CDR3. Trimming shortened V by 2 bases and J by 4 bases, and 16 bases separated the two germline ends. The germline gives CDR1 SGDLS, CDR2 YYNGEE. The CDR3 DNA reads TGTGCCAGCAGCGTCCACAGGGTGTGTAGTAATCAGCCCCAGCATTTT. It specifies CASSVHRVCSNQPQHF.

This clone was counted a single time. The gene calls are TRBV7-8 and TRBJ1-5; no firm D call. This CDR3 region has 12 residues. The V end lost 8 bases, the J end lost 3 bases, and 8 bases lay between the germline ends. CDR1 and CDR2 from the germline V gene are SGHVS and FQNEAQ. CDR3 in DNA: TGTGCCAGCGGGGTGCCCAATCAGCCCCAGCATTTT. Protein: CASGVPNQPQHF.

This clone was counted once. This chain links TRBV6-1 with TRBJ1-1; D is ambiguous. The CDR3 totals 15 residues. V was trimmed by 6 bases and J by 0 bases, leaving 14 bases between them. CDR1 is MNHNS and CDR2 is SASEGT in the germline V gene. CDR3 coding DNA: TGTGCCAGCAGCCCCTTCCGGACCATGAACACTGAAGCTTTCTTT. This sequence encodes CASSPFRTMNTEAFF.

The rearrangement joins TRBV19 to TRBJ1-2; the D is unclear. CDR1 is LNHDA and CDR2 is SQIVND in the germline V gene (reference sequence). Trimming took 7 bases from V and 4 from J, leaving 13 bases between them. This CDR3 has 13 amino acids. CDR3 nucleotides: TGTGCCAGTAACGGGGTTTCCTTCTATGGCTACACCTTC. It translates to CASNGVSFYGYTF.

The chain employs TRBV6-1 and TRBJ1-5; D perhaps matches TRBD1 (5 bases). CDR1 is MNHNS and CDR2 is SASEGT in the germline V gene. Between the trimmed V and J ends, which lost 2 bases and 0 bases, there was a span of 11 bases. The CDR3 has 16 residues. CDR3 residues: CASSERAGNSNQPQHF. The CDR3 DNA reads TGTGCCAGCAGTGAAAGAGCAGGGAATAGCAATCAGCCCCAGCATTTT.

This clone was detected only once. This chain joins TRBV5-4 and TRBJ2-7, with 8 bases identical to TRBD1. The trim removed 3 bases at V and 4 bases at J, leaving 3 bases unmatched. CDR3 size: 13 residues. CDR1 is SGHNT, CDR2 YYREEE, per germline (reference sequence). CDR3 amino acids: CASSSDRGYEQYF. CDR3 nucleotide sequence: TGTGCCAGCAGCTCAGACAGGGGATACGAGCAGTACTTC. The full variable domain, completed using reference TRBV5-4 and TRBJ2-7, is ETGVTQSPTHLIKTRGQQVTLRCSSQSGHNTVSWYQQALGQGPQFIFQYYREEENGRGNFPPRFSGLQFPNYSSELNVNALELDDSALYLCASSSDRGYEQYFGPGTRLTVT.

The sample holds many counts of this clone. Here the CDR3 reads CASSLGGQGIDTQYF. CDR3 nucleotide sequence: TGTGCCAGCAGCTTAGGGGGACAGGGAATAGATACGCAGTATTTT. The chain is built from TRBV5-6 and TRBJ2-3; 9 bases are a match to TRBD1. V gave up 2 bases and J gave up 5 bases; unmatched junction bases: 6. The germline CDR1 and CDR2 sequences are SGHDT and YYEEEE. The CDR3 covers 15 residues.

The rearrangement joins TRBV7-8 to TRBJ2-7, with TRBD1 as a possible D gene (6 bases). The CDR3 is made up of 14 amino acids. V dropped 5 bases and J dropped 3 bases, with 14 bases sitting between them. Germline V gene lookup returns CDR1 SGHVS and CDR2 FQNEAQ. The CDR3 DNA reads TGTGCCAGCAGCCCGACCGGGACAAACTACGAGCAGTACTTC. Amino acids: CASSPTGTNYEQYF. The variable domain in full, with the rest retrieved from reference TRBV7-8 and TRBJ2-7, is GAGVSQSPRYKVAKRGQDVALRCDPISGHVSLFWYQQALGQGPEFLTYFQNEAQLDKSGLPSDRFFAERPEGSVSTLKIQRTQQEDSAVYLCASSPTGTNYEQYFGPGTRLTVT.

Remarks on this clone: The sample contains more than one DNA sequence encoding this CDR3. The chain combines TRBV18 with TRBJ2-7; no definite D call. V was trimmed by 1 base and J by 3 bases, leaving 7 bases between them. Per germline, CDR1 KGHSH and CDR2 LQKENI. The CDR3 sequence is 13 residues long. The DNA for the CDR3 is TGTGCCAGCTCACCACGGAGCAGCTACGAGCAGTACTTC. Protein sequence: CASSPRSSYEQYF.

This clone was recorded once. V and J are TRBV18 and TRBJ1-1; unclear D gene. Germline CDR1 KGHSH, CDR2 LQKENI. The CDR3 runs to 13 residues. With 5 bases removed from V and 1 base from J, the gap between germline ends came to 8 bases. CDR3 nucleotide sequence: TGTGCCAGCTCAGGGGTTCAGAACACTGAAGCTTTCTTT. Its protein is CASSGVQNTEAFF.

The V gene is TRBV7-2, the J gene TRBJ2-3; D ambiguous. Germline V lookup: CDR1 SGHTA, CDR2 FQGNSA. The CDR3 loop spans 13 amino acids. V shed 1 base and J shed 1 base, with 3 bases lying between them. The CDR3 coding sequence is TGTGCCAGCAGCTTAGACGGCACAGATACGCAGTATTTT. This encodes CASSLDGTDTQYF.

The chain has TRBV5-4 and TRBJ2-7, with D possibly TRBD2 on 6 matching bases. The CDR3 is 14 amino acids. V was cut by 2 bases and J by 4 bases, with 13 bases left in between. The germline gives CDR1 SGHNT, CDR2 YYREEE (reference sequence). The CDR3 region has the DNA TGTGCCAGCAGCTTCGAAGTGGGGAGGTACGAGCAGTACTTC. Translated: CASSFEVGRYEQYF.

The chain is built from TRBV30 and TRBJ1-1; 7 bases agree with TRBD1. This CDR3 comprises 11 residues. Germline assignment: CDR1 GTSNPN and CDR2 SVGIG (reference sequence). Unmatched junction bases numbered 2, after V lost 6 bases and J lost 4 bases. The CDR3 loop is CACNRGTEAFF. As DNA, the CDR3 is TGTGCCTGTAACAGGGGCACTGAAGCTTTCTTT.